The 18 T cell receptor beta chains listed next were all sequenced from one sample in a study of beta chain features in type 1 diabetes. Expressed TCRB transcripts were sequenced because the entire RNA isolate underwent reverse transcription. TCRdb's copy holds only in-frame clones and misses some; the assay was immunoSEQ multiplex PCR. The table has a few hundred thousand clones, 11% to 15% seen once. The study, taken as a whole, reports: Patients with Type 1 diabetes showed moderately but significantly shorter TCRB CDR3s in all four CD4+ subsets.

Antigen specificity for these receptors is unknown. The sequencing input was naive CD4+ T cells from blood. The receptors derive from a man aged 30-40 years with type 1 diabetes.

This clone was seen only a few times. The chain joins TRBV30 to TRBJ1-1, with TRBD1 identical over 9 bases. This CDR3 has 14 amino acids. Germline assignment: CDR1 GTSNPN and CDR2 SVGIG (reference sequence). With 0 bases clipped from V and 1 base from J, the junction kept 0 bases outside the gene matches. For the CDR3, the DNA is TGTGCCTGGAGTGTGGACAGGGGGAACACTGAAGCTTTCTTT. Protein sequence: CAWSVDRGNTEAFF.

In this sample, this clone turned up a few times. The V gene is TRBV4-2, the J gene TRBJ2-5, with a possible D match to TRBD1 (6 bases). V was cut by 0 bases and J by 3 bases, with 14 bases left in between. In germline, CDR1 is LGHNA, CDR2 YNFKEQ. CDR3 length: 16 amino acids. CDR3 bases: TGTGCCAGCAGCCAAGATGCGAGCAGGGGTAAAGAGACCCAGTACTTC. Protein product: CASSQDASRGKETQYF.

The V gene is TRBV29-1, the J gene TRBJ2-7; TRBD2 matches at 7 bases. V was clipped by 6 bases and J by 0 bases; unmatched bases: 8. CDR1 and CDR2 (germline): SQVTM, ANQGSEA. This CDR3 is built from 14 residues. CDR3 in amino acids: CSVTGTTFSYEQYF. The CDR3 DNA reads as TGCAGCGTGACTGGGACTACATTCTCCTACGAGCAGTACTTC.

This clone came up a few times. This chain uses TRBV9 with TRBJ2-1, with 7 bases lining up with TRBD1. Germline CDR1 reads SGDLS; CDR2 reads YYNGEE. Losses at the gene ends were 0 bases for V and 8 bases for J; bases not matched to a gene: 8. CDR3 length: 15 amino acids. This chain's CDR3 is CASSVVLTGSDEQFF. The CDR3 DNA follows: TGTGCCAGCAGCGTAGTTCTGACAGGGAGCGATGAGCAGTTCTTC.

The chain carries TRBV5-4 and TRBJ2-1; 7 nucleotides match TRBD2. The CDR3 has 15 amino acids. V shed 3 bases, J shed 2 bases, and the junction held 5 bases outside the gene matches. CDR1 is SGHNT, CDR2 YYREEE, per germline (reference sequence). CDR3 protein: CASSSGGTTYNEQFF. In DNA, the CDR3 is TGTGCCAGCAGCTCCGGGGGGACGACCTACAATGAGCAGTTCTTC.

CDR3 amino acids: CASSRPERNYEQYF. The CDR3 nucleotides read TGTGCCAGCAGCCGGCCGGAGCGGAACTACGAGCAGTACTTC. The chain combines TRBV5-4 with TRBJ2-7, with D maybe TRBD2 (5 bases). Germline V gene sequence: CDR1 SGHNT, CDR2 YYREEE (reference sequence). V shed 4 bases and J shed 3 bases, with 14 bases lying between them. The CDR3 length is 14 residues.

The chain joins TRBV5-1 to TRBJ2-3, with a weak D call TRBD2 (6 bases). V was pared by 4 bases and J by 8 bases, with 14 bases between. CDR1 SGHRS and CDR2 YFSETQ come from the germline V gene. The CDR3 is 13 amino acids. This CDR3 is CASSPGEAGTQYF. In DNA form, the CDR3 reads TGCGCCAGCAGCCCCGGGGAGGCGGGTACGCAGTATTTT.

The CDR3, as DNA: TGTGCCAGCAGTAAAAGCACAGATACGCAGTATTTT. This translates into CASSKSTDTQYF. The V call is TRBV7-9, the J call TRBJ2-3, with D unclear. Germline CDR1 SEHNR, CDR2 FQNEAQ (reference sequence). V lost 6 bases and J lost 0, with 4 bases in between. This CDR3 spans 12 amino acids.

The chain recombines TRBV30 with TRBJ2-7, with TRBD1 identical over 8 bases. The ends lost 0 bases at V and 5 bases at J; junction bases unmatched: 3. Per germline, CDR1 GTSNPN and CDR2 SVGIG (reference sequence). The CDR3 has 13 amino acids. DNA of the CDR3: TGTGCCTGGAGTGTACGGACAGGGAACGAGCAGTACTTC. Amino acid sequence: CAWSVRTGNEQYF. The full variable domain, with the rest looked up from reference TRBV30 and TRBJ2-7, is SQTIHQWPATLVQPVGSPLSLECTVEGTSNPNLYWYRQAAGRGLQLLFYSVGIGQISSEVPQNLSASRPQDRQFILSSKKLLLSDSGFYLCAWSVRTGNEQYFGPGTRLTVT.

The CDR3 loop is CASSEAGNQPQHF. In DNA, the CDR3 is TGTGCCAGCAGTGAAGCCGGCAATCAGCCCCAGCATTTT. The J gene is TRBJ1-5, the V gene TRBV6-1; D gene uncertain. This CDR3 spans 13 amino acids. The V end lost 0 bases, the J end lost 2 bases, and 2 bases lay between the germline ends. Looked up from germline, CDR1 is MNHNS and CDR2 is SASEGT.

A few counts support this clone. This chain joins TRBV18 and TRBJ2-1; 8 bases line up with TRBD1. The V and J ends lost 7 bases and 8 bases, in that order; junction bases with no gene match: 13. This CDR3 spans 15 amino acids. Germline lookup yields CDR1 KGHSH and CDR2 LQKENI. The CDR3 loop is CASFTLRGQVDEQFF. CDR3 DNA: TGTGCCAGCTTCACCCTCAGGGGGCAGGTCGATGAGCAGTTCTTC. Full variable domain (outside the CDR3, taken from reference TRBV18 and TRBJ2-1): NAGVMQNPRHLVRRRGQEARLRCSPMKGHSHVYWYRQLPEEGLKFMVYLQKENIIDESGMPKERFSAEFPKEGPSILRIQQVVRGDSAAYFCASFTLRGQVDEQFFGPGTRLTVL.

This clone was recorded a few times. The chain has TRBV15 and TRBJ2-2, with D perhaps matching TRBD1 (6 bases). Per germline, CDR1 LNHNV and CDR2 YYDKDF (reference sequence). The CDR3 covers 15 residues. Trimming removed 0 bases at V and 8 bases at J, with 13 bases between. The CDR3 sequence is CATSRDQGTKGELFF. Written as DNA, the CDR3 is TGTGCCACCAGCAGAGATCAAGGGACAAAAGGGGAGCTGTTTTTT.

This clone turned up a few times. V is TRBV4-1 and J is TRBJ2-7, with 8 bases identical to TRBD1. The CDR3 has 16 amino acids. After removal of 0 bases from V and 3 bases from J, the junction contained 7 bases not matched to a gene. CDR1 and CDR2 from the germline V gene are MGHRA and YSYEKL. The CDR3 DNA sequence: TGCGCCAGCAGCCAAGACAGGGGGCCGGTGGGCTACGAGCAGTACTTC. Its protein is CASSQDRGPVGYEQYF.

This clone was seen a few times. This chain connects TRBV4-1 to TRBJ2-1; 11 bases map to TRBD1. V was clipped by 7 bases and J by 7 bases; unmatched bases: 9. The CDR3 covers 15 residues. Germline CDR1 MGHRA, CDR2 YSYEKL. This CDR3 reads CASNAWDRGANEQFF. The CDR3 DNA follows: TGCGCCAGCAACGCCTGGGACAGGGGGGCTAATGAGCAGTTCTTC.

V usage is TRBV19 and J usage is TRBJ2-3; TRBD2 is a possible D gene (6 bases). The CDR3 covers 15 residues. Trimming took off 5 bases at V and 1 base at J, with 13 bases between the two ends. Germline CDR1 LNHDA, CDR2 SQIVND (reference sequence). DNA of the CDR3: TGTGCCAGTAGTGTCTCCGGGAGTGGCACAGATACGCAGTATTTT. This sequence encodes CASSVSGSGTDTQYF.

V usage is TRBV11-3 and J usage is TRBJ2-1, with 8 bases aligning to TRBD2. The J segment lost 8 bases and the V segment lost 5 bases, leaving 14 bases of the junction unmatched. The CDR3 runs 16 residues. Looked up from germline, CDR1 is SGHNT and CDR2 is YENEEA. The CDR3 DNA is TGTGCCAGCAGCCCGACTGGCGGGGGGCTGGGCCATGAGCAGTTCTTC. Protein sequence: CASSPTGGGLGHEQFF.

This clone was observed a handful of times. The genes are TRBV6-6 and TRBJ1-5; a weak D match, TRBD1 (5 bases). The CDR3 sequence is 14 residues long. The germline V and J ends were trimmed by 7 bases and 4 bases, with 14 bases remaining between them. Germline V gene lookup returns CDR1 MNHNY and CDR2 SVGAGI (reference sequence). Written as DNA, the CDR3 is TGTGCCAGCAAGCCCAGGGCTTTAAATCAGCCCCAGCATTTT. Amino acid sequence: CASKPRALNQPQHF.

This clone was seen only a few times. This chain uses TRBV5-1 with TRBJ2-3; 7 bases map to TRBD2. Germline CDR1 reads SGHRS; CDR2 reads YFSETQ. The V and J ends lost 9 bases and 6 bases, in that order; junction bases with no gene match: 13. This CDR3 has 14 amino acids. The CDR3 loop is CATKAGDSVDTQYF. As DNA, the CDR3 is TGCGCCACTAAGGCGGGGGACTCGGTGGATACGCAGTATTTT.